One sample yielded the 17 T cell receptor beta chains listed below, sequenced in a study of glioma-infiltrating T cells. TCR alpha and beta CDR3 regions were amplified from RNA using iRepertoire nested multiplex PCR. TCRdb re-called the multiplex PCR reads through MiXCR, storing one row per CDR3 protein. The sample includes 100,000 to 150,000 distinct CDR3 sequences, roughly 25% of them seen just once. Specimen: glioma tissue, nonneoplastic brain tissue, or PBMCs (not recorded which). All receptors come from a human donor with low-grade glioma or glioblastoma, undergoing nonglioma brain surgery, or in good health (not recorded which).

There are many counts of this clonotype. This sequence may be a read error, since a much larger clone differs from it by one base. The rearrangement joins TRBV6-2 or TRBV6-3 to TRBJ2-1; D call uncertain. CDR1 MNHEY and CDR2 SVGEGT come from the germline V gene. The CDR3 loop spans 12 amino acids. CDR3 DNA sequence: TGTACCAGCAGCCCTAGGTGGGGTGAGCAGTTCTTC. Translation gives CTSSPRWGEQFF.

This clonotype has a count of ten or more. The gene calls are TRBV12-3 or TRBV12-4 and TRBJ2-5; no clear D. V lost 1 base and J lost 5, with 5 bases in between. The CDR3 is 12 residues long. CDR3: CASSLVGETQYF. CDR3 DNA sequence: TGTGCCAGCAGTTTAGTTGGGGAGACCCAGTACTTC.

The chain carries TRBV29-1 and TRBJ1-5; no reliable D call. This CDR3 comprises 13 residues. V was trimmed by 6 bases and J by 8 bases, leaving 17 bases between them. CDR1 and CDR2 from the germline V gene are SQVTM and ANQGSEA. This CDR3 reads CSVRFASNKPQHF. The CDR3, as DNA: TGCAGCGTCCGATTCGCCAGTAATAAGCCCCAGCATTTT.

This clonotype was counted at least ten times. The V gene is TRBV28, the J gene TRBJ2-7, with D unresolved. The germline V and J ends were trimmed by 5 bases and 5 bases, with 16 bases remaining between them. Germline V gene data show CDR1 as MDHEN and CDR2 as SYDVKM. The CDR3 has 14 amino acids. The CDR3 DNA follows: TGTGCCAGCAGTCCCTCGACGCTACGCGACGAGCAGTACTTC. Its protein product is CASSPSTLRDEQYF.

Details on this clonotype: This may be a read error: a much more frequent sequence differs by one nucleotide. The chain employs TRBV20-1 and TRBJ1-1; D remains ambiguous. The CDR3 is 13 amino acids. Germline V gives CDR1 DFQATT, CDR2 SNEGSKA (reference sequence). The CDR3 loop is CSASGAVNAEAFF. The CDR3 DNA reads TGCAGTGCTAGTGGTGCTGTGAACGCTGAAGCTTTCTTT.

Details on this clonotype: One end of the junction is discordant with germline, which a read error may explain. V usage is TRBV4-1 and J usage is TRBJ2-1; no clear D. The CDR3 runs 15 residues. Germline values: CDR1 MGHRA, CDR2 YSYEKL. The CDR3 loop reads CASRQDWSYYNEQFF. The CDR3 region has the DNA TGCGCCAGCAGACAAGATTGGTCCTACTACAATGAGCAGTTCTTC.

Turning to this clonotype: A junction end diverges from the germline sequence, so it may reflect a read error. The chain is built from TRBV5-1 and TRBJ2-5, with D unclear. Germline V gene data show CDR1 as SGHRS and CDR2 as YFSETQ. This CDR3 is 11 amino acids long. CDR3 nucleotide sequence: TGCTCCAGCAGCTCCCAAGAGACCCAGTACTTC. Translated: CSSSSQETQYF.

This clonotype occurred many times. The chain is built from TRBV5-1 and TRBJ1-2; the D gene is possibly TRBD1 (5 bases). V was cut by 2 bases and J by 4 bases, with 9 bases left in between. Germline V CDR1 and CDR2: SGHRS, YFSETQ. The CDR3 contains 13 residues. CDR3 loop: CASSFRQRYGYTF. The CDR3 DNA is TGCGCCAGCAGCTTCCGACAGCGCTATGGCTACACCTTC.

This clonotype was counted at least ten times. The chain uses TRBV12-3 or TRBV12-4 and TRBJ1-1; 9 bases fit TRBD1. This CDR3 comprises 14 residues. The V segment lost 0 bases and the J segment 5 bases; nucleotides outside the gene matches: 1. The CDR3 loop reads CASSLATGGTEAFF. CDR3 DNA sequence: TGTGCCAGCAGTTTAGCGACAGGGGGAACTGAAGCTTTCTTT.

This clonotype was recorded many times. The chain combines TRBV2 with TRBJ2-7; 8 bases are a match to TRBD1. The germline V gene has CDR1 SNHLY and CDR2 FYNNEI. The CDR3 covers 15 residues. V was pared by 6 bases and J by 0 bases, with 7 bases of the junction left unmatched. CDR3 nucleotide sequence: TGTGCCAGCAGGGGGGGACAGGCGATCTCCTACGAGCAGTACTTC. The encoded protein is CASRGGQAISYEQYF.

At least ten counts were recorded for this clonotype. J is TRBJ2-2 and V is TRBV20-1; 10 positions match TRBD2. CDR1 DFQATT and CDR2 SNEGSKA come from the germline V gene (reference sequence). The V and J ends lost 1 base and 8 bases, in that order; junction bases with no gene match: 10. CDR3 size: 16 residues. The CDR3: CSARGVAGGSWGELFF. The CDR3 DNA reads TGCAGTGCTAGAGGGGTAGCGGGAGGATCTTGGGGGGAGCTGTTTTTT.

The chain combines TRBV29-1 with TRBJ2-5; TRBD2 aligns across 12 bases. Germline-derived CDR1 and CDR2 are SQVTM and ANQGSEA. The J segment lost 4 bases and the V segment lost 7 bases, leaving 10 bases of the junction unmatched. There are 15 residues in the CDR3. CDR3 in DNA: TGCAGCGCGATCCCGGGACTAGCGGGTTCAGAGACCCAGTACTTC. It translates to CSAIPGLAGSETQYF.

In regard to this clonotype: One base away lies a much larger clone, so this may be a sequencing read error. The rearrangement uses TRBV4-1 and TRBJ1-2; D uncertain. The CDR3 sequence is 15 residues long. The germline V and J ends were trimmed by 0 bases and 2 bases, with 10 bases remaining between them. Germline CDR1 reads MGHRA; CDR2 reads YSYEKL. CDR3 nucleotides: TGCGCCAGCAGCCAAGATAGAGCCCTAAACTATGGCTACACCTTC. This sequence encodes CASSQDRALNYGYTF.

This clonotype was counted ten times or more. The gene calls are TRBV2 and TRBJ1-1; tentative D call: TRBD1 (6 bases). CDR3 size: 13 residues. The V end was cut by 7 bases, the J end by 7 bases, with 16 bases between. Germline loops: CDR1 SNHLY, CDR2 FYNNEI. In nucleotides, the CDR3 is TGTGCCAGCAATTACCTGGACAGCCTTGAAGCTTTCTTT. Translating it yields CASNYLDSLEAFF.

Many counts were recorded for this clonotype. The chain recombines TRBV4-2 with TRBJ2-2; D is undetermined. The CDR3 is made up of 11 amino acids. The V gene lost 1 base and the J gene lost 7 bases, with 1 base spanning the gap. Germline CDR1 and CDR2: LGHNA and YNFKEQ. CDR3 sequence (DNA): TGTGCCAGCAGCCAAGTCGGGGAGCTGTTTTTT. This encodes CASSQVGELFF.

At least ten counts were recorded for this clonotype. The gene calls are TRBV20-1 and TRBJ2-7; TRBD2 matches at 9 bases. The germline V gene has CDR1 DFQATT and CDR2 SNEGSKA (reference sequence). The CDR3 has 13 amino acids. The J segment lost 3 bases and the V segment lost 5 bases, leaving 5 bases of the junction unmatched. The CDR3 DNA reads TGCAGTGCTCGGGCGGGAGGGGTCTACGAGCAGTACTTC. Residues: CSARAGGVYEQYF.

This clonotype is a singleton in its sample. An end of the junction does not agree with germline; a read error may underlie this. J is TRBJ1-6 and V is TRBV5-4; D perhaps matches TRBD1 (5 bases). Germline loops: CDR1 SGHNT, CDR2 YYREEE (reference sequence). The CDR3 is 14 amino acids. The CDR3 here is CASSFDRGPSPPHF. The CDR3 DNA follows: TGTGCCAGCAGCTTCGATAGGGGTCCCTCACCCCCCCACTTT.